This TCR beta chain was recorded in a study of CD4 T cells in relation to SARS-CoV-2 and coronaviruses. Study summary: No peptide or an HIV-1 Nef peptide pool served as negative control.

Libraries were prepared by immunoSEQ multiplex PCR; TCRdb keeps only in-frame clonotypes and omits some of them. Among 32,000 or so clones listed, about 80% were seen once. Before the COVID-19 pandemic, during about 2011-2018, CD4+ T cells were taken from unexposed donors. Isolation of CD4+ T cells took place after around 11 days in culture. As cell numbers allowed, unexposed-donor CD4+ T cells faced SARS-CoV-2 S/N and four cold-coronavirus spikes. Cultures held under 2.5 million PBMCs per well with about 10 IU/ml IL-2. The CDR3 length is 15 residues. Per the germline V gene, CDR1 is SGHTA and CDR2 is FQGTGA. The ends lost 5 bases at V and 6 bases at J; junction bases unmatched: 4. This clone was detected a few times. Its specificity is unknown.

Sequences were obtained from CD4+ T cells from PBMCs, cultured in vitro. The J gene is TRBJ1-6, the V gene TRBV7-3; 10 bases are a match to TRBD1. The source of this sequence is a human donor in good health. The CDR3, as DNA: TGTGCCAGCAGCCCCGACAGGGGGCTTAATTCACCCCTCCACTTT. Amino acid sequence: CASSPDRGLNSPLHF.